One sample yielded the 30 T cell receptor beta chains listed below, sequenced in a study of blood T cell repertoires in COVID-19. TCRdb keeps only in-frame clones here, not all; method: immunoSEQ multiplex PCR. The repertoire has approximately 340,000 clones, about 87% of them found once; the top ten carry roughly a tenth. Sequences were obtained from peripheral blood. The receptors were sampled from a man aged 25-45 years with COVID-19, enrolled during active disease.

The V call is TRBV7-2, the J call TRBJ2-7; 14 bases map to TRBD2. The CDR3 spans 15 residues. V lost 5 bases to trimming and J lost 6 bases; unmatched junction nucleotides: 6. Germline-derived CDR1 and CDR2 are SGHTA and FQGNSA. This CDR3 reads CASSVTGTSGSEQYF. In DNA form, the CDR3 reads TGTGCCAGCAGCGTTACCGGGACTAGCGGGAGCGAGCAGTACTTC.

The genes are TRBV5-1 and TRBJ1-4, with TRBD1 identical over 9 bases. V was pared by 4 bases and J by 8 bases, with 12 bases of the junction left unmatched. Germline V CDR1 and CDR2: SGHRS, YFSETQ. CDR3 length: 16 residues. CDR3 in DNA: TGCGCCAGCAGCGGGGGACTACAGGGGGCGGGAGAAAAACTGTTTTTT. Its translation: CASSGGLQGAGEKLFF.

The CDR3 reads CSASPQGVLYEQYF. The DNA of the CDR3 is TGCAGTGCTAGTCCCCAGGGGGTACTCTACGAGCAGTACTTC. V and J are TRBV20-1 and TRBJ2-7, with TRBD1 matching 7 bases. V gave up 3 bases and J gave up 3 bases; unmatched junction bases: 8. This CDR3 is built from 14 residues. Germline assignment: CDR1 DFQATT and CDR2 SNEGSKA (reference sequence).

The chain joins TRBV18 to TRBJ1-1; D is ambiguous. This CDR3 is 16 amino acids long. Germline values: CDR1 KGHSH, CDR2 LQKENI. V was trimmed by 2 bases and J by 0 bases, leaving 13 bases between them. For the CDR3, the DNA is TGTGCCAGCTCACCAAGGATAAGCGGGTTGAACACTGAAGCTTTCTTT. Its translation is CASSPRISGLNTEAFF. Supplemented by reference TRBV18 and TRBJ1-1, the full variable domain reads NAGVMQNPRHLVRRRGQEARLRCSPMKGHSHVYWYRQLPEEGLKFMVYLQKENIIDESGMPKERFSAEFPKEGPSILRIQQVVRGDSAAYFCASSPRISGLNTEAFFGQGTRLTVV.

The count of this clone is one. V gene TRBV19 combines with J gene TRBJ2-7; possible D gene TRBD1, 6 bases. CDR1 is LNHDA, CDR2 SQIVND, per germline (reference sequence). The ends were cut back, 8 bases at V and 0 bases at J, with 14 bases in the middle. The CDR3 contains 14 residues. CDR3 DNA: TGTGCCAGTTCGACATGGACAGCCTCCTACGAGCAGTACTTC. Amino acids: CASSTWTASYEQYF.

The CDR3 protein is CASRWLAGEGELFF. CDR3 nucleotides: TGTGCCAGCAGATGGCTAGCGGGAGAAGGGGAGCTGTTTTTT. J is TRBJ2-2 and V is TRBV4-2; the match to TRBD2 covers 10 bases. This CDR3 is 14 amino acids long. The germline CDR1 and CDR2 sequences are LGHNA and YNFKEQ. J was trimmed by 8 bases and V by 6 bases; bases with no gene match: 6.

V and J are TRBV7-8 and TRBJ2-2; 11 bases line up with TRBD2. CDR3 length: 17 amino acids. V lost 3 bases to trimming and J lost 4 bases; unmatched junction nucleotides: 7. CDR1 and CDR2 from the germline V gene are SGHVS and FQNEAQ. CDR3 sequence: CASSLGHSGRATGELFF. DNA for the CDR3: TGTGCCAGCAGCTTGGGACATAGCGGGAGGGCCACCGGGGAGCTGTTTTTT. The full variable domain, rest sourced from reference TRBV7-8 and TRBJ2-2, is GAGVSQSPRYKVAKRGQDVALRCDPISGHVSLFWYQQALGQGPEFLTYFQNEAQLDKSGLPSDRFFAERPEGSVSTLKIQRTQQEDSAVYLCASSLGHSGRATGELFFGEGSRLTVL.

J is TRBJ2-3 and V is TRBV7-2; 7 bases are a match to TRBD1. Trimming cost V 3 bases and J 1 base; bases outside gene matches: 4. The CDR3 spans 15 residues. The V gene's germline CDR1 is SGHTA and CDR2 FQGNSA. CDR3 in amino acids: CASSLTGPRTDTQYF. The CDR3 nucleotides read TGTGCCAGCAGCTTGACAGGGCCACGCACAGATACGCAGTATTTT.

CDR3 amino acids: CASREGTINTGELFF. CDR3 bases: TGTGCCAGCAGGGAGGGGACTATCAACACCGGGGAGCTGTTTTTT. The genes are TRBV28 and TRBJ2-2, with 7 bases lining up with TRBD2. CDR3 length equals 15 residues. Germline values: CDR1 MDHEN, CDR2 SYDVKM. The J segment lost 2 bases and the V segment lost 6 bases, leaving 6 bases of the junction unmatched.

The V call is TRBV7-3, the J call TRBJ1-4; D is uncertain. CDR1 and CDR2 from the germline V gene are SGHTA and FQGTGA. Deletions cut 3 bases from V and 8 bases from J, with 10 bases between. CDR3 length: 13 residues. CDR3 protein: CASSFVAGEKLFF. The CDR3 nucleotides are TGTGCCAGCAGCTTTGTAGCTGGGGAAAAACTGTTTTTT.

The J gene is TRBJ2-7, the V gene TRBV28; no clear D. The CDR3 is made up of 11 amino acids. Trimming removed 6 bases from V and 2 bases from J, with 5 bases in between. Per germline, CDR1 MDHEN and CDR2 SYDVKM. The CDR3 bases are TGTGCCAGCAGGGCACCCTACGAGCAGTACTTC. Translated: CASRAPYEQYF.

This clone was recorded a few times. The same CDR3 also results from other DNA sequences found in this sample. The CDR3 reads CASSQRDRGFYEQYF. CDR3 DNA: TGTGCCAGCAGCCAAAGGGACAGGGGCTTCTACGAGCAGTACTTC. This rearrangement joins TRBV4-2 to TRBJ2-7, with 10 positions matching TRBD1. CDR3 size: 15 residues. Losses at the gene ends were 2 bases for V and 3 bases for J; bases not matched to a gene: 4. CDR1 LGHNA and CDR2 YNFKEQ come from the germline V gene.

In DNA form, the CDR3 reads TGTGCCAGTCCTCCTCCAGGGGGGTGGACTGAAGCTTTCTTT. Translation: CASPPPGGWTEAFF. This rearrangement joins TRBV7-2 to TRBJ1-1, with 7 bases identical to TRBD1. The germline V gene has CDR1 SGHTA and CDR2 FQGNSA. The trim removed 9 bases at V and 5 bases at J, leaving 12 bases unmatched. The CDR3 spans 14 residues. The full variable domain, completed using reference TRBV7-2 and TRBJ1-1, is GAGVSQSPSNKVTEKGKDVELRCDPISGHTALYWYRQSLGQGLEFLIYFQGNSAPDKSGLPSDRFSAERTGGSVSTLTIQRTQQEDSAVYLCASPPPGGWTEAFFGQGTRLTVV.

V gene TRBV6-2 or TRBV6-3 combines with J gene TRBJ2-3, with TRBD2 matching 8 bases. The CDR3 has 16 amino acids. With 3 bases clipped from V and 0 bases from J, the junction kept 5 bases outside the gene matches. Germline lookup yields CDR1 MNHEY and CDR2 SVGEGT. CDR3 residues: CASSYGIAGSTDTQYF. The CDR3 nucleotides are TGTGCCAGCAGTTATGGGATAGCGGGAAGCACAGATACGCAGTATTTT.

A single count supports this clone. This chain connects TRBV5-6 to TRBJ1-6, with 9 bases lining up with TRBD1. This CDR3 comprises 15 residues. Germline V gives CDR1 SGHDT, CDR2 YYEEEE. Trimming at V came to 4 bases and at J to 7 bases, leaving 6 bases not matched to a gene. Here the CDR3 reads CASSPGTGRNSPLHF. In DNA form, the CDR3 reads TGTGCCAGCAGCCCTGGGACAGGGCGGAATTCACCCCTCCACTTT.

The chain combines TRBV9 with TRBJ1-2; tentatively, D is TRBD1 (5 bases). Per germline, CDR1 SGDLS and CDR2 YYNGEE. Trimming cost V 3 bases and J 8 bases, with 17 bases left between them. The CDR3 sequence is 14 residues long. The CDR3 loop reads CASSAPRGLQGYTF. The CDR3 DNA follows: TGTGCCAGCAGCGCCCCACGGGGACTGCAAGGCTACACCTTC. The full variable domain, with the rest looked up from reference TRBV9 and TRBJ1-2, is DSGVTQTPKHLITATGQRVTLRCSPRSGDLSVYWYQQSLDQGLQFLIQYYNGEERAKGNILERFSAQQFPDLHSELNLSSLELGDSALYFCASSAPRGLQGYTFGSGTRLTVV.

This CDR3 reads CAWSVLAGGPIDEQFF. Here the CDR3 DNA reads TGTGCCTGGAGTGTACTAGCGGGAGGGCCTATCGATGAGCAGTTCTTC. The chain employs TRBV30 and TRBJ2-1; 13 nucleotides agree with TRBD2. Germline assignment: CDR1 GTSNPN and CDR2 SVGIG (reference sequence). This CDR3 has 16 residues. V lost 0 bases, J lost 8 bases, and 7 bases stayed unmatched.

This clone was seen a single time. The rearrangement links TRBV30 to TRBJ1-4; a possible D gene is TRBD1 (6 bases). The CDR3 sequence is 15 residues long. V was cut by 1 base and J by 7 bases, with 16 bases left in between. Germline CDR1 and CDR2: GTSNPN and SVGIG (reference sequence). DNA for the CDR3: TGTGCCTGGAGTGGAACAGGGTTTCGGGGTGAAAAACTGTTTTTT. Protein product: CAWSGTGFRGEKLFF. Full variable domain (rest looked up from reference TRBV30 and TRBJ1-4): SQTIHQWPATLVQPVGSPLSLECTVEGTSNPNLYWYRQAAGRGLQLLFYSVGIGQISSEVPQNLSASRPQDRQFILSSKKLLLSDSGFYLCAWSGTGFRGEKLFFGSGTQLSVL.

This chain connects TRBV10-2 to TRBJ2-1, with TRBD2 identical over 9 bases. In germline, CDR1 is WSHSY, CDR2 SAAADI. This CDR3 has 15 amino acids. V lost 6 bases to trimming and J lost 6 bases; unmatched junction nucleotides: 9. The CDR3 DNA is TGCGCCAGCAGGCCCTTTCTAGCGGGGATCAATGAGCAGTTCTTC. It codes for CASRPFLAGINEQFF.

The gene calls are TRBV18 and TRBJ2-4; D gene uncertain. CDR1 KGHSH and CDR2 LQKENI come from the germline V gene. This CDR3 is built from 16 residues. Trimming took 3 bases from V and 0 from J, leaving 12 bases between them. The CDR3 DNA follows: TGTGCCAGCTCACCGAACAGCCTCGGAGCCAAAAACATTCAGTACTTC. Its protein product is CASSPNSLGAKNIQYF.

The CDR3 sequence: CSASTGATNEKLFF. The CDR3 DNA is TGCAGTGCTAGTACGGGTGCGACTAATGAAAAACTGTTTTTT. The J gene is TRBJ1-4, the V gene TRBV20-1; no definite D call. Per germline, CDR1 DFQATT and CDR2 SNEGSKA (reference sequence). V was shortened by 3 bases and J by 2 bases, with 10 bases between the two germline ends. CDR3 length equals 14 residues.

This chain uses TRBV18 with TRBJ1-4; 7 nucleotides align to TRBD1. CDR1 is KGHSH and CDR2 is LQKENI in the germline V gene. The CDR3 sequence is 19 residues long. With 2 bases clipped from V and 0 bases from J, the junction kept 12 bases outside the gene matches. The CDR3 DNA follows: TGTGCCAGCTCACCATTAACGACAGGGATTTTGGCAACTAATGAAAAACTGTTTTTT. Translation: CASSPLTTGILATNEKLFF.

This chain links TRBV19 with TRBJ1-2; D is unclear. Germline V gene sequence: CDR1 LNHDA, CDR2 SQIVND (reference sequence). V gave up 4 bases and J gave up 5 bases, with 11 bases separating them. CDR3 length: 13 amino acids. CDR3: CASSTGERYGYTF. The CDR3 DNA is TGTGCCAGTAGTACCGGGGAGCGGTATGGCTACACCTTC.

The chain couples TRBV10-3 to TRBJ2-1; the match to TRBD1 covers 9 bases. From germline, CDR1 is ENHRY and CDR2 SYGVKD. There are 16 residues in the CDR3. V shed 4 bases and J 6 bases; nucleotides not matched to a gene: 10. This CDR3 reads CAISGAPGQGTNEQFF. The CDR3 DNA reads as TGTGCCATCAGTGGCGCACCGGGACAGGGTACCAATGAGCAGTTCTTC.

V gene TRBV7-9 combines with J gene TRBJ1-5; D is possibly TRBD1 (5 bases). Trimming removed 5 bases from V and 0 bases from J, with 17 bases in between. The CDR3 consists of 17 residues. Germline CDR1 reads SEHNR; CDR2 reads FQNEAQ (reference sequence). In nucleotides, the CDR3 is TGTGCCAGCAGCCTTTTGGGGGGAACTTATAGCAATCAGCCCCAGCATTTT. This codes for CASSLLGGTYSNQPQHF.

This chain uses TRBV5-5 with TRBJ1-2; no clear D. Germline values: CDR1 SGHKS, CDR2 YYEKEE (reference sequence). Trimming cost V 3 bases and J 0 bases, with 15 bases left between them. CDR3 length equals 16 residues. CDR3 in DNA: TGTGCCAGCAGCTCGTCATTTCCCTCGGCTAACTATGGCTACACCTTC. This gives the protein CASSSSFPSANYGYTF.

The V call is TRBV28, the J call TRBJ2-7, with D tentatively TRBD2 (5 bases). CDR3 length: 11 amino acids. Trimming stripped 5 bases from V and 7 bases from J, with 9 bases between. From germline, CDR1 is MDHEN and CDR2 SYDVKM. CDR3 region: CASSLLGEQYF. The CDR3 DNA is TGTGCCAGCAGTCTACTAGGAGAGCAGTACTTC. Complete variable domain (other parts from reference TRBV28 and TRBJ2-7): DVKVTQSSRYLVKRTGEKVFLECVQDMDHENMFWYRQDPGLGLRLIYFSYDVKMKEKGDIPEGYSVSREKKERFSLILESASTNQTSMYLCASSLLGEQYFGPGTRLTVT.

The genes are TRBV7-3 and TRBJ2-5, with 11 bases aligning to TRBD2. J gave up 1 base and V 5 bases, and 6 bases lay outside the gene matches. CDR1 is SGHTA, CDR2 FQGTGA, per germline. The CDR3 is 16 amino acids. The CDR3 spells CASSVSSGGFQETQYF. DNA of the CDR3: TGTGCCAGCAGCGTATCTAGCGGGGGGTTCCAAGAGACCCAGTACTTC.

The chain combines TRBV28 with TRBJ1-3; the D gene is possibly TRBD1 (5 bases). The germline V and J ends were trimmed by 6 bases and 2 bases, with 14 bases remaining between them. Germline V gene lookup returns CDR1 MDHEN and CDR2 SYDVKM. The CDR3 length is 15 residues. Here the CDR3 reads CASSTQDPAGNTIYF. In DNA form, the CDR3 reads TGTGCCAGCAGCACACAGGATCCAGCTGGAAACACCATATATTTT.

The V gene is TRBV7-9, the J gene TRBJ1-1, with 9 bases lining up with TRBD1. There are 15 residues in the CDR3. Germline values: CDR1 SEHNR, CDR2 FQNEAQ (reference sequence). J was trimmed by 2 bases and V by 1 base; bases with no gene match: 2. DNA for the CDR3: TGTGCCAGCAGCTTAGTGGGACAGGGTAACACTGAAGCTTTCTTT. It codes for CASSLVGQGNTEAFF. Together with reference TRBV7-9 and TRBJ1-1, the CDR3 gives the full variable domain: DTGVSQNPRHKITKRGQNVTFRCDPISEHNRLYWYRQTLGQGPEFLTYFQNEAQLEKSRLLSDRFSAERPKGSFSTLEIQRTEQGDSAMYLCASSLVGQGNTEAFFGQGTRLTVV.